This T cell receptor (beta chain) was identified during a study of control samples from healthy donors and cancer patients (dated by TCRdb to the early 2020s). Receptor amplification or capture employed the immunoSEQ multiplex PCR assay. TCRdb's version of the immuneACCESS table is confined to in-frame rearrangements and falls short of the full clone set. An unresolved V gene accounts for under half of the shortfall where checked; the remainder is of unknown origin. The sample table records about 130,000 clones; 80% to 95% of these occur just once. The ten most abundant clones make up approximately 6% of the sample. V is shortened by 7 bases, J by 0 bases, and the region joining them spans 7 bases. The CDR3, from cysteine to phenylalanine, totals 13 residues. Just CDR3 DNA is preserved here, 39 bases in frame from base 1. Based on the germline V gene (reference sequence), the CDR1 and CDR2 sequences are MNHNY and SVGAGI.

On this clone: No antigen is known for it. Per-base qualities were not stored, and no clone one base away is much larger.

The sample consisted of blood. The TCR comes from a man aged 18 to 29 in good health. The rearrangement combines TRBV6-6 with TRBJ1-5, with TRBD1 perhaps the D gene, on 6 matching bases. Here is the DNA: TGTGCCAGCATGGGGGCTAGCAATCAGCCCCAGCATTTT. This codes for CASMGASNQPQHF.